Listed here is a single T cell receptor (beta chain). This record comes from a study of blood T cell repertoires in COVID-19. The overall study: The United States, Italy and Spain provided the acute and convalescent COVID-19 samples.

As handled by the study authors: Counts of nucleated cells, estimated from reference gene primer amplification, were obtained. TCRdb keeps only in-frame clones here, not all; method: immunoSEQ multiplex PCR. V, J and clone size reflect that table, while D and trimming were determined from the DNA. The sample holds just over 650,000 clones; about nine tenths are singletons and the top ten take 0.2% to 0.3%. With 1 base clipped from V and 7 bases from J, the junction kept 9 bases outside the gene matches. Germline lookup yields CDR1 SGHTS and CDR2 YDEGEE. CDR3 length: 18 residues. Sequences were obtained from peripheral blood. The J gene is TRBJ2-1, the V gene TRBV5-8; 15 bases match TRBD2. The source is a woman under 30 with acute or convalescent COVID-19. In nucleotides, the CDR3 is TGTGCCAGCAGCTTGAGCGGACTAGCGGGGGGGCGAAGGAATGAGCAGTTCTTC. This gives the protein CASSLSGLAGGRRNEQFF.